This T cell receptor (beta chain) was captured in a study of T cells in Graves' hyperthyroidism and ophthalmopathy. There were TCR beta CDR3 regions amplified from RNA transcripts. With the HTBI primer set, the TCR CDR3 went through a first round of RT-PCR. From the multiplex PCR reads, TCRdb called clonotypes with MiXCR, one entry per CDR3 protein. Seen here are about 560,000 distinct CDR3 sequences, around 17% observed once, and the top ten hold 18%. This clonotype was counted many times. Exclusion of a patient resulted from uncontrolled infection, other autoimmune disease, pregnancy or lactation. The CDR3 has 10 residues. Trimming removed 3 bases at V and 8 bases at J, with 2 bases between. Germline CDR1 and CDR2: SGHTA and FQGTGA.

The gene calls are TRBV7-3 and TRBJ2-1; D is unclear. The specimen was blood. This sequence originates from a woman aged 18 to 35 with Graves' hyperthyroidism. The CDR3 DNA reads TGTGCCAGCAGCTTCGATGAGCAGTTCTTC. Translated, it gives CASSFDEQFF. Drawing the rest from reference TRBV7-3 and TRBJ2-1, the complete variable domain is GAGVSQTPSNKVTEKGKYVELRCDPISGHTALYWYRQSLGQGPEFLIYFQGTGAADDSGLPNDRFFAVRPEGSVSTLKIQRTERGDSAVYLCASSFDEQFFGPGTRLTVL.